This is a list of T cell receptor beta chains from one sample in a study of T-cell memory formation after mild COVID-19. TCRdb reprocessed the 5' RACE reads via MiXCR and lists one record per CDR3 protein. The sample lists under 200,000 distinct CDR3 sequences, roughly 31% seen once, with more than 10% in the top ten. The source material was PBMCs or a T cell subset sorted from them (not recorded which). The receptors were gathered from an adult woman who had mild COVID-19 (a few samples of this study predate the infection). Cell type and time point are not known. Both conserved end residues are part of each CDR3. The D gene is left open where the match is weak. Rows give clone size only sometimes, using once, few, many, or a class for an expanded clone.

j_call	clone_size	v_call	d_call	cdr3_length	cdr3_aa	cdr3_nt
TRBJ2-3	medium-sized	TRBV7-3	.	15	CASSSLARSTDTQYF	TGTGCCAGCAGCTCATTAGCAAGGAGCACAGATACGCAGTATTTT
TRBJ2-7	.	TRBV6-6	TRBD2	14	CASSVAGTSGRSYF	TGTGCCAGCAGTGTAGCCGGGACTAGCGGGAGAAGTTACTTC
TRBJ2-7	.	TRBV2	.	12	CASSDSAFEQYF	TGTGCCAGCAGTGACTCAGCGTTCGAGCAGTACTTC
TRBJ2-5	.	TRBV5-4	.	13	CASSFGTIATQYF	TGTGCCAGCAGCTTCGGGACAATCGCGACCCAGTACTTC
TRBJ2-1	.	TRBV20-1	TRBD1	15	CSARDPQGAGNEQFF	TGCAGTGCTAGAGATCCGCAGGGGGCAGGCAATGAGCAGTTCTTC
TRBJ2-1	.	TRBV11-2	.	14	CASSLRLAYNEQFF	TGTGCCAGCAGTTTAAGACTCGCCTACAATGAGCAGTTCTTC
TRBJ2-7	.	TRBV13	.	13	CASSYTETYEQYF	TGTGCCAGCAGCTATACAGAGACCTACGAGCAGTACTTC
TRBJ2-7	many	TRBV7-9	TRBD2	15	CASSSRTSVTYEQYF	TGTGCCAGCAGCTCCCGAACTAGCGTAACCTACGAGCAGTACTTC
TRBJ1-1	.	TRBV15	.	14	CATSRVADNTEAFF	TGTGCCACCAGCAGAGTTGCGGACAACACTGAAGCTTTCTTT
TRBJ2-7	many	TRBV7-9	.	13	CASSPGPRGEQYF	TGTGCCAGCAGCCCCGGACCCAGGGGAGAGCAGTACTTC
TRBJ2-1	.	TRBV29-1	TRBD1	14	CSVAEGQGWNEQFF	TGCAGCGTTGCGGAGGGACAGGGTTGGAATGAGCAGTTCTTC
TRBJ1-5	few	TRBV6-2/TRBV6-3	.	12	CASSYFPQPQHF	TGTGCCAGCAGTTACTTTCCCCAGCCCCAGCATTTT
TRBJ1-6	.	TRBV20-1	.	11	CSASSASPLHF	TGCAGTGCTAGTTCGGCCTCACCCCTCCACTTT
TRBJ2-1	.	TRBV7-2	.	13	CASSLSQGSEQFF	TGTGCCAGCAGCTTAAGTCAGGGGAGTGAGCAGTTCTTC
TRBJ1-1	.	TRBV12-3/TRBV12-4	TRBD1	14	CASSITGGNTEAFF	TGTGCCAGCAGTATCACAGGGGGGAACACTGAAGCTTTCTTT
TRBJ1-3	.	TRBV6-1	.	17	CASSPRLSGNSGNTIYF	TGTGCCAGCAGTCCCCGATTGTCAGGAAACTCTGGAAACACCATATATTTT
TRBJ2-2	.	TRBV6-2/TRBV6-3	TRBD2	18	CASSYPGLAGQDTGELFF	TGTGCCAGCAGTTACCCGGGACTAGCGGGTCAAGACACCGGGGAGCTGTTTTTT
TRBJ2-3	few	TRBV7-2	.	15	CASSLGRLRTDTQYF	TGTGCCAGCAGCTTAGGTCGCCTTCGAACAGATACGCAGTATTTT
TRBJ2-5	.	TRBV3-1	.	13	CASSPSNTRTQYF	TGTGCCAGCAGCCCCTCAAACACGCGGACCCAGTACTTC
TRBJ2-2	.	TRBV9	.	15	CASSVVPFGDGELFF	TGTGCCAGCAGCGTAGTTCCGTTTGGGGACGGGGAGCTGTTTTTT
TRBJ1-1	.	TRBV6-1	.	12	CASSLQRTEAFF	TGTGCCAGCAGTTTGCAGAGGACTGAAGCTTTCTTT
TRBJ2-2	.	TRBV7-2	.	14	CASSLASGTGELFF	TGTGCCAGCAGCTTAGCGTCGGGCACCGGGGAGCTGTTTTTT
TRBJ1-3	.	TRBV5-1	.	15	CASSVGQSSGNTIYF	TGCGCCAGCAGCGTAGGACAGTCCTCTGGAAACACCATATATTTT
TRBJ2-6	.	TRBV5-1	.	16	CASSAMASSGANVLTF	TGCGCCAGCAGCGCAATGGCGAGCTCTGGGGCCAACGTCCTGACTTTC
TRBJ2-5	.	TRBV29-1	TRBD2	14	CSAGGSGGQETQYF	TGCAGCGCCGGGGGTAGCGGGGGCCAAGAGACCCAGTACTTC
TRBJ1-2	.	TRBV19	.	15	CASRSRETGAYGYTF	TGTGCCAGTAGATCCCGGGAAACAGGCGCCTATGGCTACACCTTC
TRBJ2-1	few	TRBV6-2/TRBV6-3	TRBD2	16	CASSYPTSGMYNEQFF	TGTGCCAGCAGTTACCCAACTAGCGGGATGTACAATGAGCAGTTCTTC
TRBJ1-2	.	TRBV30	.	13	CAWRSGAGGGYTF	TGTGCCTGGAGGTCCGGGGCCGGAGGAGGCTACACCTTC
TRBJ2-1	few	TRBV12-3/TRBV12-4	.	11	CASSFLAEQFF	TGTGCCAGCAGTTTCCTCGCTGAGCAGTTCTTC
TRBJ2-5	few	TRBV16	TRBD2	14	CASSPREGKETQYF	TGTGCCAGCAGCCCCCGGGAGGGGAAAGAGACCCAGTACTTC
TRBJ2-1	few	TRBV20-1	.	11	CSVFYVDEQFF	TGCAGTGTCTTCTACGTGGATGAGCAGTTCTTC
TRBJ2-5	.	TRBV11-2	.	14	CASSFARYQETQYF	TGTGCCAGCAGCTTTGCGAGGTACCAAGAGACCCAGTACTTC
TRBJ2-1	few	TRBV29-1	.	14	CSVPPGSTYNEQFF	TGCAGCGTTCCCCCGGGGTCCACTTACAATGAGCAGTTCTTC
TRBJ1-2	.	TRBV12-3/TRBV12-4	.	12	CASSSAIRGYTF	TGTGCCAGCAGTTCGGCCATCCGGGGCTACACCTTC
TRBJ1-2	.	TRBV6-5	TRBD1	14	CASSPGQGNYGYTF	TGTGCCAGCAGCCCAGGACAGGGGAACTATGGCTACACCTTC
TRBJ1-2	few	TRBV5-1	.	13	CASRRQPSTDSTF	TGCGCCAGCAGGCGGCAGCCCTCGACGGACTCCACCTTC
TRBJ2-5	.	TRBV7-3	.	14	CASSLTAKAETQYF	TGTGCCAGCAGCTTAACAGCCAAGGCGGAGACCCAGTACTTC
TRBJ2-7	few	TRBV29-1	.	12	CSVENAESEQYF	TGCAGCGTTGAGAACGCCGAGAGCGAGCAGTACTTC
TRBJ1-5	.	TRBV12-3/TRBV12-4	TRBD1	14	CASRGTGANQPQHF	TGTGCCAGCAGGGGGACAGGTGCTAATCAGCCCCAGCATTTT
TRBJ2-1	few	TRBV7-2	TRBD2	18	CASSPDLTGTSGSNEQFF	TGTGCCAGCAGCCCCGACCTCACCGGGACTAGCGGGTCCAATGAGCAGTTCTTC
TRBJ2-3	.	TRBV7-3	TRBD1	15	CASSQGTGGQDTQYF	TGTGCCAGCAGCCAAGGGACAGGGGGACAAGATACGCAGTATTTT
TRBJ2-7	few	TRBV20-1	.	14	CSARDPSLSYEQYF	TGCAGTGCTAGAGATCCCTCTCTCTCCTACGAGCAGTACTTC
TRBJ2-2	once	TRBV7-3	.	16	CASTPTEAVNTGELFF	TGTGCCAGCACCCCAACGGAAGCCGTGAACACCGGGGAGCTGTTTTTT
TRBJ2-7	.	TRBV2	.	14	CASIRTSSSYEQYF	TGTGCCAGCATTAGGACATCGAGCTCCTACGAGCAGTACTTC
TRBJ2-7	.	TRBV15	.	14	CATSRDVGGYEQYF	TGTGCCACCAGCAGAGACGTGGGGGGCTACGAGCAGTACTTC
TRBJ2-7	.	TRBV7-9	TRBD2	22	CASSSMKTASSGGSGSNYEQYF	TGTGCCAGCAGCTCTATGAAGACAGCCTCCTCGGGAGGTAGCGGGTCAAACTACGAGCAGTACTTC
TRBJ2-1	.	TRBV11-3	.	14	CASSSQHRVNEQFF	TGTGCCAGCAGCTCCCAGCACAGGGTGAATGAGCAGTTCTTC
TRBJ2-7	.	TRBV25-1	TRBD1	15	CASSESRQGAYEQYF	TGTGCCAGCAGTGAATCTCGACAGGGGGCCTACGAGCAGTACTTC
TRBJ2-1	.	TRBV7-2	TRBD1	16	CASSLGLGTAWSPQFF	TGTGCCAGCAGCTTAGGTCTAGGGACAGCTTGGTCTCCCCAGTTCTTC